This T cell receptor beta chain was documented in a study of T cell responses to AZD1222 COVID-19 vaccine. Findings of the study overall: Baseline seropositives among AZD1222 recipients totaled only 5 to 7.

CDR3 size: 11 residues. Germline V gene data show CDR1 as SQVTM and CDR2 as ANQGSEA. V was clipped by 4 bases and J by 8 bases, with 11 bases between them. Note on this clone: What it binds is not known.

TCRdb's table, derived via immunoSEQ multiplex PCR, lists solely in-frame clones and lacks some. Altogether about 160,000 clones are present, 88% being singletons, with the ten largest covering more than 4%. The input for sequencing was peripheral blood, taken 28 days after the second AZD1222 dose. The rearrangement links TRBV29-1 to TRBJ1-2; D gene unclear. This TCR derives from an adult who received the AZD1222 COVID-19 vaccine. DNA for the CDR3: TGCAGCGTTGGAGGGTGGGAGGGCTACACCTTC. The encoded protein is CSVGGWEGYTF.